The 20 T cell receptor beta chains below all came from one sample that was sequenced in a study of blood T cell repertoires in COVID-19 (TCRdb year 2020). Receptor amplification or capture employed the immunoSEQ multiplex PCR assay. Not all clones reach the TCRdb copy of this immuneACCESS table, which keeps in-frame sequences only. Checked studies attribute under half of the gap to unresolved V genes and leave the rest unexplained. This sample has 150,000 to 200,000 clones in its table, and approximately 86% of those were observed once. About 3.5% of the sample is taken by the ten largest. The sequencing input was peripheral blood. The receptor set was obtained from a man between 65 and 79 years old with acute or convalescent COVID-19.

The chain has TRBV7-3 and TRBJ1-5; unclear D gene. The germline V gene has CDR1 SGHTA and CDR2 FQGTGA. The CDR3 covers 13 residues. V lost 4 bases and J lost 4, with 8 bases in between. The CDR3 sequence: CASSYNTNQPQHF. Written as DNA, the CDR3 is TGTGCCAGCAGCTATAACACGAATCAGCCCCAGCATTTT.

This chain uses TRBV9 with TRBJ2-1, with 12 bases fitting TRBD1. There are 15 residues in the CDR3. V shed 10 bases and J 7 bases; nucleotides not matched to a gene: 12. Germline CDR1 reads SGDLS; CDR2 reads YYNGEE. The chain's CDR3 is CAGSRGQGAGNEQFF. Written as DNA, the CDR3 is TGTGCCGGAAGCAGGGGACAGGGGGCAGGGAATGAGCAGTTCTTC.

The chain joins TRBV28 to TRBJ1-6; 9 bases align to TRBD1. This CDR3 is built from 16 residues. V lost 3 bases and J lost 9; bases outside the gene matches: 9. CDR1 is MDHEN, CDR2 SYDVKM, per germline. CDR3 DNA: TGTGCCAGCAGTTTCATACCGGGACAGGGTAGTTCACCCCTCCACTTT. Translating it yields CASSFIPGQGSSPLHF.

This chain connects TRBV4-3 to TRBJ2-1; 10 bases agree with TRBD2. Germline V gene data show CDR1 as LGHNA and CDR2 as YSLEER. This CDR3 is 18 amino acids long. Trimming took 0 bases from V and 1 from J; bases not matched to a gene: 6. The CDR3 DNA reads as TGCGCCAGCAGCCAAGATCCTAGCGGGGGAGGATCCTACAATGAGCAGTTCTTC. Protein: CASSQDPSGGGSYNEQFF.

Points on this clone: Sequence at one end of the junction differs from germline and may be a read error. This CDR3 reads CASSSGGGRGETQYF. CDR3 bases: TGTGCTAGCAGCTCCGGCGGGGGCAGGGGAGAGACCCAGTACTTC. The rearrangement uses TRBV7-7 and TRBJ2-5; weak D call: TRBD2 (7 bases). CDR1 is SSHAT and CDR2 is FNYEAQ in the germline V gene (reference sequence). The CDR3 is 15 residues long.

The chain links TRBV6-1 to TRBJ1-6; D gene uncertain. The CDR3 is made up of 16 amino acids. The germline V and J ends were trimmed by 3 bases and 6 bases, with 15 bases remaining between them. Germline CDR1 MNHNS, CDR2 SASEGT. This CDR3 is CASSDLPPHLNSPLHF. The CDR3 DNA is TGTGCCAGCAGTGATTTACCCCCACATCTTAATTCACCCCTCCACTTT.

V usage is TRBV6-5 and J usage is TRBJ1-6; a weak D match, TRBD1 (6 bases). V shed 5 bases and J shed 7 bases, with 15 bases lying between them. Germline loops: CDR1 MNHEY, CDR2 SVGAGI. This CDR3 has 15 amino acids. The CDR3 coding sequence is TGTGCCAGCAGTCCCCGGGACACGAGAAATTCACCCCTCCACTTT. Translating it yields CASSPRDTRNSPLHF.

The chain recombines TRBV5-8 with TRBJ2-3; D call uncertain. CDR1 is SGHTS, CDR2 YDEGEE, per germline. Trimming took 2 bases from V and 11 from J, leaving 12 bases between them. This CDR3 comprises 12 residues. The CDR3 region has the DNA TGTGCCAGCAGCTTAGTTAGCCCTAAGCAGTATTTT. This codes for CASSLVSPKQYF. Based on the CDR3 plus reference TRBV5-8 and TRBJ2-3, the full variable domain is EAGVTQSPTHLIKTRGQQATLRCSPISGHTSVYWYQQALGLGLQFLLWYDEGEERNRGNFPPRFSGRQFPNYSSELNVNALELEDSALYLCASSLVSPKQYFGPGTRLTVL.

The CDR3, as DNA: TGTGCCAGTGGGCAATTCCCCTCCTACGAGCAGTACTTC. Its protein product is CASGQFPSYEQYF. The V and J genes are TRBV2 and TRBJ2-7; D remains ambiguous. V was pared by 9 bases and J by 0 bases, with 12 bases between. The CDR3 loop spans 13 amino acids. CDR1 and CDR2 from the germline V gene are SNHLY and FYNNEI. The whole variable domain, remainder taken from reference TRBV2 and TRBJ2-7, is EPEVTQTPSHQVTQMGQEVILRCVPISNHLYFYWYRQILGQKVEFLVSFYNNEISEKSEIFDDQFSVERPDGSNFTLKIRSTKLEDSAMYFCASGQFPSYEQYFGPGTRLTVT.

Note on this clone: Other nucleotide sequences from this sample produce the same CDR3. The chain employs TRBV4-3 and TRBJ2-3; D gene uncertain. Germline V gene lookup returns CDR1 LGHNA and CDR2 YSLEER. This CDR3 is 15 amino acids long. V dropped 1 base and J dropped 0 bases, with 8 bases sitting between them. The CDR3 sequence is CASSQAGSSTDTQYF. CDR3 nucleotide sequence: TGCGCCAGCAGCCAAGCGGGTTCTAGCACAGATACGCAGTATTTT.

CDR3 DNA sequence: TGTGCCAGCAGCTCAGGACTAGCAGAGACCCAGTACTTC. The encoded protein is CASSSGLAETQYF. This chain uses TRBV11-3 with TRBJ2-5; TRBD2 matches 8 bases. Trimming took 4 bases from V and 4 from J; bases not matched to a gene: 2. The CDR3 loop spans 13 amino acids. Germline V gene sequence: CDR1 SGHNT, CDR2 YENEEA.

The table lists this clone with a few counts. J is TRBJ1-4 and V is TRBV19; D unresolved. The CDR3 spans 15 residues. The V end lost 0 bases, the J end lost 7 bases, and 12 bases lay between the germline ends. Germline V gene data show CDR1 as LNHDA and CDR2 as SQIVND (reference sequence). CDR3 in DNA: TGTGCCAGTAGTATAGATCAACGGGGAGTTGAAAAACTGTTTTTT. Residues: CASSIDQRGVEKLFF.

V and J are TRBV15 and TRBJ2-7, with TRBD2 identical over 8 bases. The V and J ends lost 4 bases and 0 bases, in that order; junction bases with no gene match: 2. Germline V lookup: CDR1 LNHNV, CDR2 YYDKDF (reference sequence). The CDR3 contains 14 residues. Written as DNA, the CDR3 is TGTGCCACCAGCAAGACTAGCGACTCCTACGAGCAGTACTTC. It encodes CATSKTSDSYEQYF.

This chain links TRBV7-2 with TRBJ2-1, with 11 bases that match TRBD2. After removal of 5 bases from V and 10 bases from J, the junction contained 13 bases not matched to a gene. The CDR3 runs to 16 residues. From germline, CDR1 is SGHTA and CDR2 FQGNSA. CDR3 coding DNA: TGTGCCAGCAGCACGACCCGTAGCGGGGGGGGTTGGGAGCAGTTCTTC. Its protein is CASSTTRSGGGWEQFF.

V and J are TRBV16 and TRBJ1-5; TRBD1 is a possible D gene (5 bases). The V gene lost 2 bases and the J gene lost 7 bases, with 12 bases spanning the gap. The CDR3 loop spans 14 amino acids. Germline CDR1 is KGHSY and CDR2 is FQNENV. CDR3: CASSQGPGGQPQHF. The CDR3, as DNA: TGTGCCAGCAGCCAAGGGCCGGGGGGACAGCCCCAGCATTTT.

The rearrangement links TRBV10-1 to TRBJ2-3; 10 nucleotides line up with TRBD2. Germline assignment: CDR1 WNHNN and CDR2 SYGVQD (reference sequence). V lost 5 bases and J lost 5; bases outside the gene matches: 4. The CDR3 runs 14 residues. The CDR3 DNA reads as TGCGCCAGCAGTACTAGCGGGACTGAAGATACGCAGTATTTT. Translating it yields CASSTSGTEDTQYF.

This clone was recorded a few times. The V gene is TRBV6-5, the J gene TRBJ2-7, with D possibly being TRBD1 (5 bases). CDR1 and CDR2 from the germline V gene are MNHEY and SVGAGI. This CDR3 has 14 residues. Trimming stripped 3 bases from V and 3 bases from J, with 12 bases between. CDR3 coding DNA: TGTGCCAGCAGTTATAGACAGAAAGTCTACGAGCAGTACTTC. Protein: CASSYRQKVYEQYF.

The chain carries TRBV9 and TRBJ1-1; possibly TRBD1 for D (5 bases). CDR3 length equals 15 residues. V dropped 3 bases and J dropped 3 bases, with 15 bases sitting between them. Germline V gene data show CDR1 as SGDLS and CDR2 as YYNGEE. The CDR3 DNA reads TGTGCCAGCAGCGCCCATGACAGATTCTACACTGAAGCTTTCTTT. The encoded protein is CASSAHDRFYTEAFF.

The chain is built from TRBV7-2 and TRBJ2-3; D may be TRBD2 (7 bases). Trimming cost V 3 bases and J 9 bases, with 13 bases left between them. Germline CDR1 is SGHTA and CDR2 is FQGNSA. The CDR3 covers 13 residues. The CDR3 spells CASSFGGLGTQYF. In nucleotides, the CDR3 is TGTGCCAGCAGCTTCGGGGGGCTCGGGACGCAGTATTTT. Full variable domain (rest looked up from reference TRBV7-2 and TRBJ2-3): GAGVSQSPSNKVTEKGKDVELRCDPISGHTALYWYRQSLGQGLEFLIYFQGNSAPDKSGLPSDRFSAERTGGSVSTLTIQRTQQEDSAVYLCASSFGGLGTQYFGPGTRLTVL.

V usage is TRBV5-5 and J usage is TRBJ1-5; the D is unclear. Germline CDR1 SGHKS, CDR2 YYEKEE (reference sequence). V lost 0 bases, J lost 5 bases, and 3 bases lay in between. This CDR3 has 12 amino acids. The CDR3 here is CASSLADQPQHF. The CDR3 DNA reads as TGTGCCAGCAGCTTGGCGGATCAGCCCCAGCATTTT.